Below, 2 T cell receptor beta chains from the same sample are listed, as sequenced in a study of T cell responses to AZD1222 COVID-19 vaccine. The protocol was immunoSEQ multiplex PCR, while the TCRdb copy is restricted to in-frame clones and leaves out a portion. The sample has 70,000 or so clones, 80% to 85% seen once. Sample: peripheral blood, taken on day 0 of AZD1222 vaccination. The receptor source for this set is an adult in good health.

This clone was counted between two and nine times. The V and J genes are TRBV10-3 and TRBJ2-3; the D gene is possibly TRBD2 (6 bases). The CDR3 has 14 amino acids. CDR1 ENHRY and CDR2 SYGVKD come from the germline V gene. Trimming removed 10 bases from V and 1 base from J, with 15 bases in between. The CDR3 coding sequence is TGTGCCACCACTGGGGGGAGTGGCACAGATACGCAGTATTTT. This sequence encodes CATTGGSGTDTQYF.

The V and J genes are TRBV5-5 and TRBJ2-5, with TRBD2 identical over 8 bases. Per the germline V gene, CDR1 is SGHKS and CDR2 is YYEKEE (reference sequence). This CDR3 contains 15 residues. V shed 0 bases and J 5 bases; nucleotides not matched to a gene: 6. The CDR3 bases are TGTGCCAGCAGCTTGGAGGGACTAGTCTCCGAGACCCAGTACTTC. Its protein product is CASSLEGLVSETQYF.